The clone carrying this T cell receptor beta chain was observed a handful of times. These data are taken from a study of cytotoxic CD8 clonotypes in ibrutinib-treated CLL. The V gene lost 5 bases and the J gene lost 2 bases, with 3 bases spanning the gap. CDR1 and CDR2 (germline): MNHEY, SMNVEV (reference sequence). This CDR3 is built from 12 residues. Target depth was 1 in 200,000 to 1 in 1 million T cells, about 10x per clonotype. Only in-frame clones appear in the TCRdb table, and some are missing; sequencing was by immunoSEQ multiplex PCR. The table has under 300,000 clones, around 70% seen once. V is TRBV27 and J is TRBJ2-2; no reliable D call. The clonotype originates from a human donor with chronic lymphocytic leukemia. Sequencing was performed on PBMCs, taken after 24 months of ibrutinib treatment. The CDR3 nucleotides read TGTGCCAGCAGTGGAAACACCGGGGAGCTGTTTTTT. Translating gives CASSGNTGELFF.